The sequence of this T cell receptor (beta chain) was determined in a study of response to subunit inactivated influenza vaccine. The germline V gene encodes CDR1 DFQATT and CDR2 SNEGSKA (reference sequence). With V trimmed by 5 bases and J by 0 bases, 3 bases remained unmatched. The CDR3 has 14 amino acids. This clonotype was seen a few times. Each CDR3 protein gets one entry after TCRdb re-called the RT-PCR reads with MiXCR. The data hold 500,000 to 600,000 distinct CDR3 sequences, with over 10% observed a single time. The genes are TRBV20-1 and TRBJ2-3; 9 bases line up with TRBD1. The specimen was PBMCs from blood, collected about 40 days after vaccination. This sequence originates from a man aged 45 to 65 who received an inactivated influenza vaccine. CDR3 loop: CSALDRGSTDTQYF. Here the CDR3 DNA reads TGCAGTGCTCTGGACAGGGGAAGCACAGATACGCAGTATTTT.